Below, one TCR beta chain is given with its context. Germline V CDR1 and CDR2: SNHLY, FYNNEI. V was pared by 1 base and J by 3 bases, with 13 bases between. There are 15 residues in the CDR3. Participants spanned ages about 18 to 100 years and resided in about two dozen US areas. The data stem from a study of blood T cell repertoires in COVID-19. As originally analysed: Estimation of nucleated cell counts was performed using reference gene primer amplification. Profiled with immunoSEQ multiplex PCR; TCRdb holds only in-frame clones, not every one. V, J and clone size were drawn from that table, and D and trimming were deduced from the DNA. Of about 300,000 clones in the sample, around nine tenths were seen once.

This TCR was sampled from a woman aged 50 to 60 who had been exposed to COVID-19. V is TRBV2 and J is TRBJ2-7, with D tentatively TRBD2 (5 bases). The material sequenced was PBMCs or T cells enriched from blood (not recorded which). This CDR3 reads CASSEGSGLYYEQYF. The DNA for the CDR3 is TGTGCCAGCAGTGAAGGGTCGGGGTTGTACTACGAGCAGTACTTC.